The clone carrying this T cell receptor beta chain was counted at least ten times. Its antigen remains unknown. The data were taken from a study of molecular identifiers for immune sequencing clone quantification. TCRdb reanalysed the PCR reads using MiXCR and keeps one entry per CDR3 protein. The sample has approximately 550,000 distinct CDR3 sequences; around 23% are singletons. Germline loops: CDR1 SEHNR, CDR2 FQNEAQ (reference sequence). The V segment lost 1 base and the J segment 3 bases; nucleotides outside the gene matches: 9. This CDR3 has 17 residues. General study findings and limits: Reports indicate spiked Jurkat TCR RNA from one cell could be found among about a million naive cells.

This chain connects TRBV7-9 to TRBJ2-7; 10 bases line up with TRBD2. The sample consisted of naive CD8+ T cells from blood, with Jurkat cell RNA spiked in. Sample subset: FACS-sorted CD8+CD4-CCR7+CD45RA+ naive T cells. The receptor was isolated from a human donor in good health. Some libraries in this study had Jurkat cell RNA spiked in. This CDR3 is CASSLVVGLAGDYEQYF. The CDR3, as DNA: TGTGCCAGCAGCTTAGTGGTGGGGCTAGCGGGGGACTACGAGCAGTACTTC.